A selection of T cell receptor beta chains follows, all from one sample in a study of T cell responses to AZD1222 COVID-19 vaccine. Using immunoSEQ multiplex PCR, the repertoire was profiled, and TCRdb retains in-frame clones only, with some absent. The table shows about 64,000 clones, with approximately 80% occurring only once. Sequencing used peripheral blood, obtained 28 days after the second AZD1222 dose. The receptors were sampled from an adult who received the AZD1222 COVID-19 vaccine. The conserved cysteine and the conserved F or W are not part of the CDR3 here. Not all rows give a size; the values are once, few, many and, for expanded clones, a class.

abundance | len | v_gene | CDR3aa
. | 12 | TRBV21-1 | ASSVVGQLYEQY
. | 11 | TRBV6-5 | ASSYRESDGYT
once | 13 | TRBV4-1 | ASSPRPASTDTQY
once | 10 | TRBV6-2/TRBV6-3 | ASSYDSYGYT
once | 10 | TRBV11-2 | ASSSPRRTIY
once | 14 | TRBV6-1 | ASSEPIRGGRNEQF
. | 10 | TRBV30 | AWSSTMAGYT
once | 14 | TRBV5-3 | ARSLGVAGQTDTQY
. | 11 | TRBV18 | ASSPSVGDTQY
. | 12 | TRBV5-1 | ASSLSNENTEAF
. | 11 | TRBV24-1 | ATSDPPDREEY
. | 13 | TRBV7-9 | ASSGGTSSYNEQF
. | 12 | TRBV7-9 | ASSNWDREETQY
. | 14 | TRBV2 | ASSHPAGTGGYGYT
. | 10 | TRBV28 | ASSLLYYEQY
. | 14 | TRBV25-1 | ASSRAGTGSYNEQF
. | 12 | TRBV11-2 | ASSLQNSRAAQY
. | 11 | TRBV29-1 | SVEGQGITSYT
. | 14 | TRBV5-6 | ASSQRLTGSGEKLF
. | 12 | TRBV7-2 | ASSWSGLTYEQY
. | 12 | TRBV3-1/TRBV3-2 | ASSRDGSNQPQH
. | 13 | TRBV11-3 | ASSRMGQRYYEQY
. | 12 | TRBV7-9 | ASSAGTVNTEAF
. | 11 | TRBV10-3 | AIDRGGNTEAF
. | 12 | TRBV14 | ATSPSSISNEQY
few | 13 | TRBV11-2 | ASNLAGGTTDTQY
. | 14 | TRBV19 | ASSSKTGTFFGEQF
. | 12 | TRBV30 | AWSVSGGDSPLH
. | 12 | TRBV7-2 | ASSYNRVTNEQF
. | 12 | TRBV27 | ASSLSGFNQPQH
. | 13 | TRBV13 | ASSLGGSLYNEQF
. | 14 | TRBV6-1 | ASSEGRDGSTDTQY
. | 11 | TRBV19 | ASSTNVYNEQF
. | 11 | TRBV3-1/TRBV3-2 | ASKGQGGETQY
. | 11 | TRBV15 | ATSPAGRYEQY
. | 11 | TRBV27 | ASSGTGNSPLH
few | 13 | TRBV5-1 | ASSFNTFSGNTIY
. | 13 | TRBV29-1 | SAIPLAGVEETQY
. | 12 | TRBV5-1 | ASRAGPSQETQY
. | 13 | TRBV5-1 | ASSLYRGPQETQY
once | 11 | TRBV19 | ASSPPDNYGYT
few | 14 | TRBV7-6 | ASSPSWGSGANVLT
. | 12 | TRBV2 | ASSQALSNQPQH
. | 14 | TRBV23-1 | ASTPKMDRVNSPLH
. | 13 | TRBV6-5 | ASSRSRDSIQPQH
. | 14 | TRBV27 | ASSLGRKTANYGYT
. | 15 | TRBV19 | ASSIRFRRIAGNTIY
. | 11 | TRBV9 | ASSVLSDTEAF
. | 12 | TRBV3-1/TRBV3-2 | ASSRGQSAGELF